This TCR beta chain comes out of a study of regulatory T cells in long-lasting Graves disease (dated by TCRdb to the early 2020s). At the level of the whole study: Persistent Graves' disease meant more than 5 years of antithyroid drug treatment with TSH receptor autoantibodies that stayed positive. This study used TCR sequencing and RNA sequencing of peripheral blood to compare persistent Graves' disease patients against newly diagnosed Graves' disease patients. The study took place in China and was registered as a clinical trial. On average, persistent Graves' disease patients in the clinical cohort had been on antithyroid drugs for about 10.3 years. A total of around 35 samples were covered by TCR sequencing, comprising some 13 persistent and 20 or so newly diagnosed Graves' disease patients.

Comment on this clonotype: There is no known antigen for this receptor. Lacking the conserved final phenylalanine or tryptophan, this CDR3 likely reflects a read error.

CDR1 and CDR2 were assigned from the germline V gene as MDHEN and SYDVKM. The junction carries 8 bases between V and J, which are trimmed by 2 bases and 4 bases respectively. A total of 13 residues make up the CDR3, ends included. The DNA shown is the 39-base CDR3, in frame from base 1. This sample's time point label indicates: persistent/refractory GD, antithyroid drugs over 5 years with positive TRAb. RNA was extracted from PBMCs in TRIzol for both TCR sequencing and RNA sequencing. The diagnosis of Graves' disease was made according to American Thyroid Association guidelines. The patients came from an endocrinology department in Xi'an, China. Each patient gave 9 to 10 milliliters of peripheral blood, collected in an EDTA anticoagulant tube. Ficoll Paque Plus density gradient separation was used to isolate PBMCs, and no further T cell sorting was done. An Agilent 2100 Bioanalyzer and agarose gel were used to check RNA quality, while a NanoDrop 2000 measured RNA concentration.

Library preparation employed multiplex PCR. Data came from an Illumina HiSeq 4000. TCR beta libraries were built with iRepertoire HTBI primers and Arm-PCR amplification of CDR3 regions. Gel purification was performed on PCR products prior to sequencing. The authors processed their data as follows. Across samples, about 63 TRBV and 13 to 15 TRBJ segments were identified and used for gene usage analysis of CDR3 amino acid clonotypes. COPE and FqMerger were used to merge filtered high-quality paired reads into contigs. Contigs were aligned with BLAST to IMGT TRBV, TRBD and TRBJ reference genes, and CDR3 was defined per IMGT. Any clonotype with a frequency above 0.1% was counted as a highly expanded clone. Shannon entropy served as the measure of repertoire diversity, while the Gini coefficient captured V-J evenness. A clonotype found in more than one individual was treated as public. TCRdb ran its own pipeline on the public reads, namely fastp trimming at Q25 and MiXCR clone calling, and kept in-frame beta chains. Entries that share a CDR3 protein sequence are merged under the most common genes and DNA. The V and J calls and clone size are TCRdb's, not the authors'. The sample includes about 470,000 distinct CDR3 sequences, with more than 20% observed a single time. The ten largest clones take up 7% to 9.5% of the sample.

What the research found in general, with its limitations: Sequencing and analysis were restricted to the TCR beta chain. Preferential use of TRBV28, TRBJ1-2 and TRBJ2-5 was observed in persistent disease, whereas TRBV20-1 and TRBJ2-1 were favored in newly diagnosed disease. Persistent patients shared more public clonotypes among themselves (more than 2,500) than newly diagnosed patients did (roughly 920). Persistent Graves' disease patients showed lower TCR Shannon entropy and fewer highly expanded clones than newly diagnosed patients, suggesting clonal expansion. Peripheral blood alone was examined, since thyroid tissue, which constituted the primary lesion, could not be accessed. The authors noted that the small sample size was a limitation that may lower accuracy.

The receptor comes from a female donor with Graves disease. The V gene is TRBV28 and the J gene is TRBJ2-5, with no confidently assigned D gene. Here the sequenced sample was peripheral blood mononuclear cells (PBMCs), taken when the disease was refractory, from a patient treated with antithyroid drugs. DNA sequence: TGTGCCAGCAGTTTAGGGGTGGGAGAGACCCAGTACTCC. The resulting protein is CASSLGVGETQYS.